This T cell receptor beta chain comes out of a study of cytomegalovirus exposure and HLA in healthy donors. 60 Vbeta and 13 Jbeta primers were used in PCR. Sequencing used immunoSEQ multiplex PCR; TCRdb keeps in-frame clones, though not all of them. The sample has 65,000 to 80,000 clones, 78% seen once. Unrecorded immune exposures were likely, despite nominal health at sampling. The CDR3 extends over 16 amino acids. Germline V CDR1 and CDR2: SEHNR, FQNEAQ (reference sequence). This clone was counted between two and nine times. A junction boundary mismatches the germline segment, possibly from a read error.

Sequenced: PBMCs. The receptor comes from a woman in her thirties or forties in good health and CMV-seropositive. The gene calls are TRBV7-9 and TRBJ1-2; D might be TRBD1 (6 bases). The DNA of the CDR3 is TGTTCCAGCAGCTTTTCCCAGGGGAGTCCGTCCTATGGCTACACCTTC. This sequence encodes CSSSFSQGSPSYGYTF.